This T cell receptor beta chain was recovered during a study of identical twins. General study results and limits: Models underestimated TCR alpha sharing (out-of-frame) in monozygotic twins. Potential partial confounding of zero-insertion analyses by invariant MAIT and iNKT cells was noted.

TCRdb re-called the 5' RACE reads through MiXCR, storing one row per CDR3 protein. This table holds over 250,000 distinct CDR3 sequences, less than 9.5% found once. V was shortened by 0 bases and J by 10 bases, with 12 bases between the two germline ends. Germline CDR1 and CDR2: SQVTM and ANQGSEA. The CDR3 totals 12 residues. As to this clonotype: Its specificity is not known. A clone one base away is much larger, so this may be a read error.

These same records also appear under a second study, on yellow fever vaccine responses in identical twins.

The chain uses TRBV29-1 and TRBJ1-1; D gene uncertain. The receptor's source is a woman younger than 35 in good health. Specimen: CD8+ T cells sorted from blood. The DNA of the CDR3 is TGCAGCGTTGAAGATTCCAGGCCTGGAGCTTTCTTT. Protein sequence: CSVEDSRPGAFF.